The 5 T cell receptor beta chains reported below all come from one sample, sequenced in a study of Ad26.COV2.S vaccination and SARS-CoV-2 variants. Profiled with immunoSEQ multiplex PCR; TCRdb holds only in-frame clones, not every one. The top ten hold about 1.5% of the sample, which has roughly 700,000 clones, 89% seen once. Indicated treatment: around 19 received Ad26.COV2.S at low or high dose, single or two shots; about 5 received placebo; per-sample allocation not given. Samples analyzed were those drawn on day 63 after the first vaccine or placebo injection. Specimen: peripheral blood, collected in a trial of Ad26.COV2.S vaccine versus placebo. These receptors came from a person aged 18-60 years who received the Ad26.COV2.S COVID-19 vaccine or a placebo.

CDR3 sequence (DNA): TGTGCCAGCAGTTTTCGGGGGGGGGATTCACCCCTCCACTTT. Its translation: CASSFRGGDSPLHF. The chain uses TRBV7-8 and TRBJ1-6; tentatively, D is TRBD1 (5 bases). This CDR3 is built from 14 residues. Germline lookup yields CDR1 SGHVS and CDR2 FQNEAQ. Between the trimmed V and J ends, which lost 6 bases and 8 bases, there was a span of 14 bases.

To note about this clone: A junction end diverges from the germline sequence, so it may reflect a read error. The chain uses TRBV14 and TRBJ2-1; 9 nucleotides agree with TRBD1. This CDR3 is 17 amino acids long. Germline V gives CDR1 SGHDN, CDR2 FVKESK. CDR3 residues: CASSQDTDRGSYNEQFF. The CDR3 DNA is TGTGCCAGCAGCCAAGATACGGACAGGGGCTCCTACAATGAGCAATTCTTC. The entire variable domain, with the rest obtained from reference TRBV14 and TRBJ2-1, is as follows: EAGVTQFPSHSVIEKGQTVTLRCDPISGHDNLYWYRRVMGKEIKFLLHFVKESKQDESGMPNNRFLAERTGGTYSTLKVQPAELEDSGVYFCASSQDTDRGSYNEQFFGPGTRLTVL.

CDR3 in amino acids: CAWSVGALGNSPLHF. CDR3 DNA: TGTGCCTGGAGTGTCGGGGCCCTGGGTAATTCACCCCTCCACTTT. The V call is TRBV30, the J call TRBJ1-6, with D possibly being TRBD1 (5 bases). V was shortened by 0 bases and J by 6 bases, with 12 bases between the two germline ends. The CDR3 is 15 residues long. From germline, CDR1 is GTSNPN and CDR2 SVGIG (reference sequence).

This clone was counted a single time. The chain carries TRBV30 and TRBJ1-5; 12 nucleotides match TRBD1. Germline CDR1 is GTSNPN and CDR2 is SVGIG (reference sequence). The CDR3 runs to 16 residues. J lost 3 bases, V lost 3 bases, and 6 bases had no gene match. Here the CDR3 DNA reads TGTGCCTGGAGCTCCGGGACAGGGGGCTACAATCAGCCCCAGCATTTT. Protein product: CAWSSGTGGYNQPQHF. The whole variable domain, remainder taken from reference TRBV30 and TRBJ1-5, is SQTIHQWPATLVQPVGSPLSLECTVEGTSNPNLYWYRQAAGRGLQLLFYSVGIGQISSEVPQNLSASRPQDRQFILSSKKLLLSDSGFYLCAWSSGTGGYNQPQHFGDGTRLSIL.

The CDR3 coding sequence is TGTGCCAGCAGTGAAGGGACAGTGTACAATGAGCAGTTCTTC. It yields the protein CASSEGTVYNEQFF. The chain carries TRBV6-1 and TRBJ2-1, with D perhaps matching TRBD1 (6 bases). V was cut by 1 base and J by 4 bases, with 8 bases left in between. This CDR3 has 14 amino acids. Germline V gene data show CDR1 as MNHNS and CDR2 as SASEGT.